One and the same sample provided the 8 T cell receptor beta chains below, sequenced in a study of Ad26.COV2.S vaccination and SARS-CoV-2 variants. Treatment here: around 19 received Ad26.COV2.S at low or high dose, single or two shots; 5 received placebo; per-sample allocation not given. Sampling happened 63 days after the first vaccine or placebo injection. The repertoire was sequenced with immunoSEQ multiplex PCR; TCRdb's copy has only in-frame clones and lacks some. This table holds about 480,000 clones, roughly nine tenths found once. The material sequenced was peripheral blood, taken in a trial of Ad26.COV2.S vaccine versus placebo. Receptors were obtained from a person between 18 and 60 years old who received the Ad26.COV2.S COVID-19 vaccine or a placebo.

The chain's CDR3 is CASSVRTYNEQFF. The DNA of the CDR3 is TGTGCCAGCAGCGTCCGGACATACAATGAGCAGTTCTTC. The J gene is TRBJ2-1, the V gene TRBV9, with D possibly being TRBD1 (5 bases). Germline values: CDR1 SGDLS, CDR2 YYNGEE. This CDR3 is 13 amino acids long. Trimming cost V 2 bases and J 4 bases, with 7 bases left between them. Full variable domain (rest looked up from reference TRBV9 and TRBJ2-1): DSGVTQTPKHLITATGQRVTLRCSPRSGDLSVYWYQQSLDQGLQFLIQYYNGEERAKGNILERFSAQQFPDLHSELNLSSLELGDSALYFCASSVRTYNEQFFGPGTRLTVL.

The chain couples TRBV28 to TRBJ1-6; D is uncertain. Trimming took off 6 bases at V and 9 bases at J, with 12 bases between the two ends. CDR1 and CDR2 (germline): MDHEN, SYDVKM. The CDR3 is 13 amino acids. The CDR3 DNA sequence: TGTGCCAGCAGACCGGGAAGACCTTCACCCCTCCACTTT. Its translation: CASRPGRPSPLHF.

The DNA for the CDR3 is TGTGCCAGCAGTTTATCGGCGGGAACCCTCAATCAGCCCCAGCATTTT. The encoded protein is CASSLSAGTLNQPQHF. V gene TRBV27 combines with J gene TRBJ1-5, with unresolved D. The V gene lost 0 bases and the J gene lost 3 bases, with 12 bases spanning the gap. CDR1 MNHEY and CDR2 SMNVEV come from the germline V gene (reference sequence). The CDR3 spans 16 residues.

The rearrangement uses TRBV11-1 and TRBJ2-7; unclear D gene. V lost 3 bases and J 1 base, leaving 4 bases between the germline ends. The CDR3 is 12 amino acids. CDR1 SGHAT and CDR2 FQDESV come from the germline V gene (reference sequence). This chain's CDR3 is CASSFESYEQYF. The CDR3 DNA is TGTGCCAGCAGCTTTGAATCCTACGAGCAGTACTTC.

This rearrangement joins TRBV4-1 to TRBJ2-7; no definite D call. Trimming removed 2 bases from V and 2 bases from J, with 10 bases in between. The CDR3 is 14 residues long. Germline CDR1 MGHRA, CDR2 YSYEKL. The CDR3 coding sequence is TGCGCCAGCAGCCAACGTGCCTCCACCTACGAGCAGTACTTC. Protein: CASSQRASTYEQYF.

V usage is TRBV27 and J usage is TRBJ2-7, with 9 bases lining up with TRBD2. The CDR3 is 14 amino acids. The V and J ends lost 3 bases and 2 bases, in that order; junction bases with no gene match: 2. Germline CDR1 reads MNHEY; CDR2 reads SMNVEV (reference sequence). The CDR3 protein is CASSFVAGAYEQYF. For the CDR3, the DNA is TGTGCCAGCAGTTTCGTAGCGGGGGCCTACGAGCAGTACTTC.

The V call is TRBV28, the J call TRBJ2-7, with a possible D match to TRBD2 (6 bases). Between the trimmed V and J ends, which lost 9 bases and 4 bases, there was a span of 16 bases. The CDR3 runs 13 residues. Per the germline V gene, CDR1 is MDHEN and CDR2 is SYDVKM. CDR3 residues: CASTGGHLYEQYF. CDR3 coding DNA: TGTGCCAGTACCGGAGGGCACCTTTACGAGCAGTACTTC. Supplemented by reference TRBV28 and TRBJ2-7, the full variable domain reads DVKVTQSSRYLVKRTGEKVFLECVQDMDHENMFWYRQDPGLGLRLIYFSYDVKMKEKGDIPEGYSVSREKKERFSLILESASTNQTSMYLCASTGGHLYEQYFGPGTRLTVT.

The CDR3 spells CASSYHRTSGRMVYEQYF. For the CDR3, the DNA is TGTGCCAGCAGTTACCATAGGACTAGCGGGAGAATGGTCTACGAGCAGTACTTC. V gene TRBV6-2 or TRBV6-3 combines with J gene TRBJ2-7; 13 nucleotides match TRBD2. In germline, CDR1 is MNHEY, CDR2 SVGEGT. The CDR3 is 18 amino acids. V lost 2 bases and J lost 3; bases outside the gene matches: 10.